The clone carrying this TCR beta chain has a handful of counts. No antigen is known for it. This record comes from a study of graft-versus-host responses after intestinal transplantation. Study information: Multivisceral, liver-intestinal, or isolated intestinal grafts went to recipients. Tacrolimus plus steroids were given to all recipients for about 3 years, preceded by anti-thymocyte globulin induction.

Sequencing was performed with immunoSEQ multiplex PCR; in TCRdb, only in-frame clones are kept and a portion is missing. Among 80,000 to 95,000 clones listed, approximately 90% were seen once. Germline-derived CDR1 and CDR2 are SGHNT and YENEEA. The CDR3 is 15 amino acids. Trimming cost V 5 bases and J 9 bases; bases outside gene matches: 8. Study-level results: Early post-transplant falls in HvG clones accompanied the peak levels of circulating GvH clones.

The chain is built from TRBV11-3 and TRBJ2-1; the match to TRBD2 covers 12 bases. The origin of this receptor is a human donor who was the organ donor for an intestinal transplant. The material was unstimulated CD4+ T cells sorted from spleen or lymph node cells, obtained before transplant. CDR3 coding DNA: TGTGCCAGCAGCCTACAGACTAGCGGGAGCGGTGAGCAGTTCTTC. It yields the protein CASSLQTSGSGEQFF.